This entry lists 28 T cell receptor beta chains sequenced from one sample in a study of T cell responses to AZD1222 COVID-19 vaccine (dated by TCRdb to about 2021). Libraries were made using the immunoSEQ multiplex PCR assay. TCRdb re-hosts the immuneACCESS table, in-frame sequences only. Its copies lack some clones; in the studies checked, an unresolved V gene accounts for under half of them, and the cause for the rest is not known. This sample has around 44,000 clones in its table, and roughly 85% of those were observed once. The ten largest clones capture around 7.3% of the sample. The sample's time point label, in plain terms: about 28 days (+/-7) after the second vaccine dose. The material was peripheral blood, obtained 28 days after the second AZD1222 dose. Source of these receptors: an adult who received the AZD1222 COVID-19 vaccine.

This chain connects TRBV19 to TRBJ1-5, with D possibly TRBD1 on 5 matching bases. In germline, CDR1 is LNHDA, CDR2 SQIVND (reference sequence). The CDR3 covers 18 residues. V was pared by 3 bases and J by 6 bases, with 24 bases between. The CDR3 region has the DNA TGTGCCAGTAGTATTACGGAGGGGTCGGCGCGGTTCTTTCAGCCCCAGCATTTT. Residues: CASSITEGSARFFQPQHF.

The rearrangement links TRBV6-2 or TRBV6-3 to TRBJ2-2; tentatively, D is TRBD1 (6 bases). V was pared by 4 bases and J by 5 bases, with 17 bases between. Germline-derived CDR1 and CDR2 are MNHEY and SVGEGT. The CDR3 covers 16 residues. The DNA of the CDR3 is TGTGCCAGCAGTTCGGCAGGGGAAGTTCCAACCGGGGAGCTGTTTTTT. Translating gives CASSSAGEVPTGELFF.

Written as DNA, the CDR3 is TGTGCCAGCAGCCGCCGGGACAGGGGGCACGGTGAGCAGTTCTTC. Translation: CASSRRDRGHGEQFF. V usage is TRBV13 and J usage is TRBJ2-1; 12 bases map to TRBD1. Looked up from germline, CDR1 is PRHDT and CDR2 is FYEKMQ (reference sequence). V lost 5 bases to trimming and J lost 9 bases; unmatched junction nucleotides: 8. There are 15 residues in the CDR3.

The rearrangement joins TRBV18 to TRBJ2-7; 7 nucleotides match TRBD1. The CDR3 covers 12 residues. The germline CDR1 and CDR2 sequences are KGHSH and LQKENI. V trimming: 2 bases; J trimming: 6 bases; junction bases outside the gene matches: 1. As DNA, the CDR3 is TGTGCCAGCTCACCATCAGGGGGCGAGCAGTACTTC. Encoded protein: CASSPSGGEQYF.

This clone turned up a few times. The chain links TRBV25-1 to TRBJ1-4, with D possibly being TRBD1 (6 bases). Trimming removed 0 bases at V and 0 bases at J, with 11 bases between. The CDR3 sequence is 17 residues long. Looked up from germline, CDR1 is MGHDK and CDR2 is SYGVNS. The CDR3 DNA sequence: TGTGCCAGCAGTGAATATCAAGGGGGGGCAACTAATGAAAAACTGTTTTTT. Translated: CASSEYQGGATNEKLFF.

This clone was recorded once. This chain connects TRBV27 to TRBJ2-5, with TRBD1 matching over 8 bases. This CDR3 comprises 16 residues. Germline-derived CDR1 and CDR2 are MNHEY and SMNVEV (reference sequence). Unmatched junction bases numbered 13, after V lost 5 bases and J lost 5 bases. In DNA, the CDR3 is TGTGCCAGCAGTCCGAACCTCTGGACAGGGTTGGAGACCCAGTACTTC. Translated: CASSPNLWTGLETQYF.

V and J are TRBV7-3 and TRBJ2-2; 7 bases agree with TRBD1. This CDR3 has 15 amino acids. V was clipped by 6 bases and J by 0 bases; unmatched bases: 4. Germline CDR1 is SGHTA and CDR2 is FQGTGA. In DNA form, the CDR3 reads TGTGCCAGCAGTTACGGGACAGCGAACACCGGGGAGCTGTTTTTT. It yields the protein CASSYGTANTGELFF. The full variable domain, rest sourced from reference TRBV7-3 and TRBJ2-2, is GAGVSQTPSNKVTEKGKYVELRCDPISGHTALYWYRQSLGQGPEFLIYFQGTGAADDSGLPNDRFFAVRPEGSVSTLKIQRTERGDSAVYLCASSYGTANTGELFFGEGSRLTVL.

This chain connects TRBV2 to TRBJ1-5, with D possibly matching TRBD1 (5 bases). The germline V gene has CDR1 SNHLY and CDR2 FYNNEI. CDR3 length equals 14 residues. V gave up 7 bases and J gave up 3 bases, with 13 bases separating them. CDR3 protein: CASTLGTHNQPQHF. CDR3 in DNA: TGTGCCAGCACCCTCGGGACTCACAATCAGCCCCAGCATTTT.

The chain links TRBV7-2 to TRBJ2-5, with TRBD1 matching over 7 bases. The CDR3 loop spans 14 amino acids. Germline V CDR1 and CDR2: SGHTA, FQGNSA. V trimming: 5 bases; J trimming: 4 bases; junction bases outside the gene matches: 7. CDR3 nucleotides: TGTGCCAGCAGCCCGACAGGGACCCCAGAGACCCAGTACTTC. As protein: CASSPTGTPETQYF.

In its sample, this clone was seen once. The chain uses TRBV6-1 and TRBJ1-5; a possible D gene is TRBD1 (6 bases). The CDR3 sequence is 15 residues long. Trimming removed 3 bases at V and 3 bases at J, with 12 bases between. Germline values: CDR1 MNHNS, CDR2 SASEGT. In nucleotides, the CDR3 is TGTGCCAGCAGTGATGTGACAGGACCCAATCAGCCCCAGCATTTT. As protein: CASSDVTGPNQPQHF.

This clone was found a few times. This chain uses TRBV6-1 with TRBJ1-2; D gene uncertain. V was shortened by 1 base and J by 4 bases, with 19 bases between the two germline ends. CDR1 MNHNS and CDR2 SASEGT come from the germline V gene. This CDR3 has 17 residues. The CDR3 reads CASSEDLRATLSYGYTF. CDR3 DNA: TGTGCCAGCAGTGAAGATCTTCGGGCTACACTCTCCTATGGCTACACCTTC.

The chain carries TRBV6-5 and TRBJ2-7; 7 nucleotides match TRBD1. The CDR3 runs 15 residues. The V gene end was trimmed by 7 bases and the J gene end by 3 bases; junction bases not matched to a gene: 12. Looked up from germline, CDR1 is MNHEY and CDR2 is SVGAGI. As DNA, the CDR3 is TGTGCCAGCACGACAACCGGACAGGTTCACTACGAGCAGTACTTC. As protein: CASTTTGQVHYEQYF.

The chain carries TRBV4-1 and TRBJ1-5, with 7 positions matching TRBD1. V gave up 3 bases and J gave up 6 bases; unmatched junction bases: 5. CDR1 is MGHRA and CDR2 is YSYEKL in the germline V gene. The CDR3 loop spans 14 amino acids. CDR3 region: CASSHGQASQPQHF. The CDR3 nucleotides are TGCGCCAGCAGCCACGGACAGGCTAGTCAGCCCCAGCATTTT.

CDR3: CASSVVEEITDTQYF. The CDR3 bases are TGTGCCAGCAGCGTAGTTGAGGAAATCACAGATACGCAGTATTTT. The chain has TRBV9 and TRBJ2-3; D is ambiguous. CDR3 size: 15 residues. Looked up from germline, CDR1 is SGDLS and CDR2 is YYNGEE. Between the trimmed V and J ends, which lost 0 bases and 2 bases, there was a span of 10 bases.

V gene TRBV10-1 combines with J gene TRBJ2-3; 8 bases are shared with TRBD2. The CDR3 is 14 amino acids. Trimming took 8 bases from V and 3 from J; bases not matched to a gene: 7. CDR1 and CDR2 (germline): WNHNN, SYGVQD (reference sequence). This chain's CDR3 is CASGSGSGTDTQYF. The CDR3 nucleotides are TGCGCCAGCGGGAGCGGGAGTGGTACAGATACGCAGTATTTT.

V is TRBV6-1 and J is TRBJ2-4; the D call may be TRBD1 or TRBD2 (5 bases each). The V gene's germline CDR1 is MNHNS and CDR2 SASEGT. The germline V and J ends were trimmed by 3 bases and 6 bases, with 12 bases remaining between them. The CDR3 length is 14 residues. CDR3 sequence (DNA): TGTGCCAGCAGTGATGCAGGGAGCGTAAACATTCAGTACTTC. This gives the protein CASSDAGSVNIQYF.

The chain joins TRBV24-1 to TRBJ2-7; 7 nucleotides line up with TRBD1. This CDR3 has 15 amino acids. V gave up 2 bases and J gave up 0 bases; unmatched junction bases: 3. CDR1 and CDR2 (germline): KGHDR, SFDVKD. The CDR3 protein is CATSDSRQGSYEQYF. In nucleotides, the CDR3 is TGTGCCACCAGTGATTCGAGACAGGGCTCCTACGAGCAGTACTTC.

The V gene is TRBV12-5, the J gene TRBJ2-5; 7 bases match TRBD1. This CDR3 has 14 residues. V shed 3 bases and J 5 bases; nucleotides not matched to a gene: 6. In germline, CDR1 is LGHNT, CDR2 FRNRAP. The CDR3 spells CASGLGGMGETQYF. The CDR3 DNA reads as TGTGCTAGTGGTTTAGGGGGCATGGGGGAGACCCAGTACTTC.

This clone has only a few counts. The chain uses TRBV28 and TRBJ2-5, with 9 bases lining up with TRBD2. The CDR3 is 15 residues long. V gave up 4 bases and J gave up 6 bases; unmatched junction bases: 9. Germline V gene sequence: CDR1 MDHEN, CDR2 SYDVKM. Written as DNA, the CDR3 is TGTGCCAGCAGTTGGTCTCGGGGACTAGCCCAGACCCAGTACTTC. This translates into CASSWSRGLAQTQYF.

The V call is TRBV7-8, the J call TRBJ2-1; 15 nucleotides agree with TRBD2. The CDR3 totals 16 residues. V was pared by 4 bases and J by 9 bases, with 7 bases of the junction left unmatched. Germline values: CDR1 SGHVS, CDR2 FQNEAQ. The CDR3 DNA sequence: TGTGCCAGCAGCTCCACCCGGACTAGCGGGAGGGGTGAGCAGTTCTTC. Residues: CASSSTRTSGRGEQFF. Looking up the rest from reference TRBV7-8 and TRBJ2-1 gives the full variable domain: GAGVSQSPRYKVAKRGQDVALRCDPISGHVSLFWYQQALGQGPEFLTYFQNEAQLDKSGLPSDRFFAERPEGSVSTLKIQRTQQEDSAVYLCASSSTRTSGRGEQFFGPGTRLTVL.

The CDR3 nucleotides read TGTGCCAGCAGCTTAATACCGAGCACAGATACGCAGTATTTT. Its translation is CASSLIPSTDTQYF. The chain joins TRBV7-3 to TRBJ2-3, with D unresolved. The CDR3 extends over 14 amino acids. The V end lost 1 base, the J end lost 0 bases, and 5 bases lay between the germline ends. The germline V gene has CDR1 SGHTA and CDR2 FQGTGA. Supplemented by reference TRBV7-3 and TRBJ2-3, the full variable domain reads GAGVSQTPSNKVTEKGKYVELRCDPISGHTALYWYRQSLGQGPEFLIYFQGTGAADDSGLPNDRFFAVRPEGSVSTLKIQRTERGDSAVYLCASSLIPSTDTQYFGPGTRLTVL.

The V and J genes are TRBV28 and TRBJ1-5; 10 nucleotides align to TRBD1. The CDR3 has 15 residues. V dropped 7 bases and J dropped 5; count of bases not matched to a gene: 8. Germline CDR1 MDHEN, CDR2 SYDVKM. CDR3: CASNEDRGSYQPQHF. The CDR3 nucleotides read TGTGCCAGCAACGAGGACAGGGGGAGTTATCAGCCCCAGCATTTT.

The chain employs TRBV30 and TRBJ2-1; 10 nucleotides match TRBD2. V trimming: 2 bases; J trimming: 4 bases; junction bases outside the gene matches: 2. CDR1 is GTSNPN, CDR2 SVGIG, per germline (reference sequence). The length of the CDR3 is 14 residues. CDR3 in DNA: TGTGCCTGGAGTAGCGGGAGGGGGTACAATGAGCAGTTCTTC. Encoded protein: CAWSSGRGYNEQFF.

V and J are TRBV18 and TRBJ2-7; 7 bases align to TRBD1. J was trimmed by 3 bases and V by 1 base; bases with no gene match: 3. The germline CDR1 and CDR2 sequences are KGHSH and LQKENI. This CDR3 region has 14 residues. For the CDR3, the DNA is TGTGCCAGCTCACCACGGCAGGGGGTCTACGAGCAGTACTTC. Translation: CASSPRQGVYEQYF. Full variable domain (missing parts from reference TRBV18 and TRBJ2-7): NAGVMQNPRHLVRRRGQEARLRCSPMKGHSHVYWYRQLPEEGLKFMVYLQKENIIDESGMPKERFSAEFPKEGPSILRIQQVVRGDSAAYFCASSPRQGVYEQYFGPGTRLTVT.

This chain links TRBV5-8 with TRBJ2-7; D perhaps matches TRBD2 (6 bases). CDR3 length: 14 residues. CDR1 SGHTS and CDR2 YDEGEE come from the germline V gene. V was shortened by 4 bases and J by 2 bases, with 13 bases between the two germline ends. CDR3: CASSGGLTTYEQYF. The CDR3, as DNA: TGTGCCAGCAGCGGGGGACTGACTACCTACGAGCAGTACTTC.

The chain links TRBV28 to TRBJ2-1; 10 bases are a match to TRBD2. The CDR3 covers 16 residues. The ends lost 2 bases at V and 8 bases at J; junction bases unmatched: 9. Germline V lookup: CDR1 MDHEN, CDR2 SYDVKM. The DNA for the CDR3 is TGTGCCAGCAGTTTAGGAAGCGGGAGGGGAGTTTATGAGCAGTTCTTC. The encoded protein is CASSLGSGRGVYEQFF.

This clone was seen just once. This rearrangement joins TRBV27 to TRBJ1-2, with D uncertain. Germline V gives CDR1 MNHEY, CDR2 SMNVEV (reference sequence). Trimming shortened V by 6 bases and J by 0 bases, and 14 bases separated the two germline ends. CDR3 length: 15 residues. CDR3 protein: CASSPPGRPNYGYTF. DNA of the CDR3: TGTGCCAGCAGCCCCCCGGGAAGACCTAACTATGGCTACACCTTC.

The chain recombines TRBV5-1 with TRBJ1-1; 9 bases are a match to TRBD1. The ends lost 2 bases at V and 0 bases at J; junction bases unmatched: 5. CDR3 length equals 16 residues. CDR1 is SGHRS and CDR2 is YFSETQ in the germline V gene. CDR3 sequence reads: CASSLQGAGVNTEAFF. The CDR3 nucleotides are TGCGCCAGCAGCTTACAGGGGGCTGGGGTGAACACTGAAGCTTTCTTT.